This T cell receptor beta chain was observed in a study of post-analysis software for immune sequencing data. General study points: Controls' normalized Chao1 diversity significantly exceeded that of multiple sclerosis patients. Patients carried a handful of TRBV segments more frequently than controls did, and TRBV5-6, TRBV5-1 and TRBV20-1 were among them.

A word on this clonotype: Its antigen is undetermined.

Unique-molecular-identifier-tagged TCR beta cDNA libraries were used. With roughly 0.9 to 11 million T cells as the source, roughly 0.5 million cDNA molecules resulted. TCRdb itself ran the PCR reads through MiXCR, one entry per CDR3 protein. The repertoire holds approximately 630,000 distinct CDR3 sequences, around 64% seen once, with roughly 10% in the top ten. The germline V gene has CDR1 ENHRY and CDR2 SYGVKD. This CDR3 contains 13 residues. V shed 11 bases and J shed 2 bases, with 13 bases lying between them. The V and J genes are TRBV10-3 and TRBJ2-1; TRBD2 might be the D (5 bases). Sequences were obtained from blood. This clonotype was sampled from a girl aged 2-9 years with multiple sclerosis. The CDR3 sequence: CASGLTPYNEQFF. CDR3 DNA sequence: TGTGCCTCCGGACTTACCCCCTACAATGAGCAGTTCTTC.